A single sample gave rise to the 22 T cell receptor beta chains below, sequenced in a study of tumor-infiltrating lymphocytes in primary liver carcinoma. It was from around 20-30 mg of unsorted bulk tissue that RNA and DNA were co-extracted. Starting material of 500 ng total RNA yielded TCR beta cDNA via a constant-region primer. Libraries for TCR beta were built through three nested multiplex PCR rounds, which together made up a slightly modified ARM-PCR procedure. Researchers ran the first two PCR rounds for roughly 10 cycles each with TRBV1-TRBV30 forward primers and a C-beta reverse primer. A single record per CDR3 protein comes from TCRdb applying MiXCR to the multiplex PCR reads. The sample consists of 20,000 to 30,000 distinct CDR3 sequences, 60% to 80% of them appearing once. The sequencing sample was made of liver tumor tissue from sampling region 5. Subset: tumor region T5, tumor centre. These TCRs come from a woman between 25 and 40 years old with primary liver carcinoma and hepatitis B virus infection.

A note on this clonotype: A read error may produce the germline difference seen at one junction end. The chain employs TRBV4-3 and TRBJ2-1; D is unresolved. The germline V gene has CDR1 LGHNA and CDR2 YSLEER. The CDR3 is 14 residues long. This chain's CDR3 is CASSHAELVNGQFF. The CDR3, as DNA: TGCGCCAGCAGTCACGCAGAGTTGGTCAATGGGCAGTTCTTC.

The sample holds a few counts of this clonotype. The genes are TRBV11-1 and TRBJ2-7; D remains unclear. From germline, CDR1 is SGHAT and CDR2 FQDESV (reference sequence). The CDR3 runs to 12 residues. The V and J ends lost 1 base and 6 bases respectively, with 7 bases between them. CDR3 sequence: CASSLGYLEQYF. The CDR3 nucleotides are TGTGCCAGCAGCTTAGGATACCTCGAGCAGTACTTC. Complete variable domain (other parts from reference TRBV11-1 and TRBJ2-7): EAEVAQSPRYKITEKSQAVAFWCDPISGHATLYWYRQILGQGPELLVQFQDESVVDDSQLPKDRFSAERLKGVDSTLKIQPAELGDSAMYLCASSLGYLEQYFGPGTRLTVT.

Regarding this clonotype: A read error may be the cause here, since a much bigger clone is one base away. The chain carries TRBV7-8 and TRBJ2-2; TRBD2 matches 13 bases. The CDR3 consists of 17 residues. Germline V gene data show CDR1 as SGHVS and CDR2 as FQNEAQ. DNA for the CDR3: TGTGTCAGCAGCCTCAGGACTAGCGGGAGTGGAACCGGGGAGCTGCTTTTT. Translated, it gives CVSSLRTSGSGTGELLF.

This chain connects TRBV24-1 to TRBJ2-3; no definite D call. CDR1 is KGHDR, CDR2 SFDVKD, per germline. CDR3 length equals 16 residues. V lost 1 base and J lost 4, with 14 bases in between. The CDR3 is CATSDFLGMWADTQYF. DNA of the CDR3: TGTGCCACCAGTGATTTCCTAGGGATGTGGGCAGATACGCAGTATTTT.

Sample share makes this clonotype large (0.1 to 1%). The V gene is TRBV4-2, the J gene TRBJ2-7; the match to TRBD1 covers 10 bases. The CDR3 is made up of 18 amino acids. Germline CDR1 reads LGHNA; CDR2 reads YNFKEQ. V lost 3 bases and J lost 6; bases outside the gene matches: 17. The CDR3: CASSQEHLGQGGPREQYF. The CDR3 DNA follows: TGTGCCAGCAGCCAGGAACACCTAGGACAGGGGGGACCGCGCGAGCAGTACTTC.

Worth noting for this clonotype: A much larger clone lies one base from this, so it may be a read error. The chain joins TRBV28 to TRBJ1-6; the D gene is possibly TRBD1 (5 bases). The CDR3 is made up of 14 amino acids. The V gene's germline CDR1 is MDHEN and CDR2 SYDVKM. CDR3: CTSSLGRAPSPLHF. The CDR3 region has the DNA TGTACCAGCAGTTTGGGCAGGGCTCCTTCACCCCTCCACTTT.

In its sample, this clonotype was seen once. Relative to the germline gene, one junction end is altered; a read error may explain this. The rearrangement uses TRBV6-6 and TRBJ1-5; 11 nucleotides line up with TRBD1. This CDR3 is 15 amino acids long. Germline CDR1 and CDR2: MNHNY and SVGAGI (reference sequence). The CDR3 coding sequence is TGTGCCAGCAGTTACGGGACAGGGGGGCAATTAGCCCCAGCATTT. This codes for CASSYGTGGQLAPAF.

The chain has TRBV12-3 or TRBV12-4 and TRBJ2-3; D is uncertain. The CDR3 consists of 15 residues. The V end was cut by 3 bases, the J end by 3 bases, with 13 bases between. The CDR3 loop is CASSFTTPRTDTQYF. The CDR3 nucleotides read TGTGCCAGCAGTTTTACCACTCCTAGGACAGATACGCAGTATTTT.

Worth noting for this clonotype: The junction does not match germline at one end; this may be a read error. This chain connects TRBV29-1 to TRBJ2-6; 8 nucleotides align to TRBD1. Germline CDR1 SQVTM, CDR2 ANQGSEA. The CDR3 has 18 amino acids. The CDR3 sequence: CSDEDQRQGAGGANVLTF. Written as DNA, the CDR3 is TGTAGCGATGAGGATCAACGTCAGGGGGCAGGTGGGGCCAACGTCCTGACTTTC.

This clonotype has only a few counts. The rearrangement uses TRBV11-1 and TRBJ2-1; tentatively, D is TRBD1 or TRBD2 (5 bases each). V lost 4 bases, J lost 4 bases, and 8 bases lay in between. Germline V gene data show CDR1 as SGHAT and CDR2 as FQDESV (reference sequence). This CDR3 comprises 13 residues. The CDR3 coding sequence is TGTGCCAGCAGCTGGGGGTATTACAATGAGCAGTTCTTC. This codes for CASSWGYYNEQFF.

Details on this clonotype: In this CDR3 the conserved last residue, phenylalanine or tryptophan, is missing, so a read error is likely. The chain is built from TRBV11-2 and TRBJ2-2, with 10 nucleotides matching TRBD2. The CDR3 length is 16 residues. Germline V lookup: CDR1 SGHAT, CDR2 FQNNGV. Here the CDR3 reads CASSSTRSGRSGGLFY. The CDR3 DNA follows: TGTGCCAGCAGCTCGACACGTAGCGGGAGGTCAGGGGGGCTGTTTTAT.

Remarks on this clonotype: The junction departs from germline at one end; a sequencing error may be responsible. The rearrangement links TRBV11-1 to TRBJ2-7; D uncertain. Germline V gene lookup returns CDR1 SGHAT and CDR2 FQDESV (reference sequence). The CDR3 is made up of 13 amino acids. CDR3: CVSSLVYLLEQYF. Written as DNA, the CDR3 is TGTGTCAGCAGCTTAGTATACCTCCTCGAGCAGTACTTC. Together with reference TRBV11-1 and TRBJ2-7, the CDR3 gives the full variable domain: EAEVAQSPRYKITEKSQAVAFWCDPISGHATLYWYRQILGQGPELLVQFQDESVVDDSQLPKDRFSAERLKGVDSTLKIQPAELGDSAMYLCVSSLVYLLEQYFGPGTRLTVT.

With respect to this clonotype: The junction departs from the called germline gene at one end, perhaps through a read error. The rearrangement joins TRBV6-1 to TRBJ1-1, with 8 positions matching TRBD1. CDR1 and CDR2 (germline): MNHNS, SASEGT. There are 14 residues in the CDR3. DNA for the CDR3: TGTGTCAGCAGTCTTGACAGGGGATACACTGAAGTTTTCTTT. Protein: CVSSLDRGYTEVFF.

J is TRBJ1-2 and V is TRBV28; D ambiguous. V was shortened by 5 bases and J by 4 bases, with 11 bases between the two germline ends. The CDR3 has 13 residues. In germline, CDR1 is MDHEN, CDR2 SYDVKM. The CDR3 nucleotides are TGTGCCAGCAGTCAGCCTCAGAGCTATGGCTACACCTTC. It codes for CASSQPQSYGYTF.

Notes on this clonotype: The junction does not match germline at one end; this may be a read error. The chain recombines TRBV7-8 with TRBJ1-2; possibly TRBD1 for D (6 bases). CDR1 is SGHVS, CDR2 FQNEAQ, per germline. The CDR3 consists of 14 residues. CDR3 protein: CAISLRGGGYGYTF. The CDR3 DNA follows: TGTGCCATCAGCTTGAGGGGGGGGGGTTATGGCTACACCTTC.

This chain joins TRBV4-1 and TRBJ2-7; D remains ambiguous. V was clipped by 4 bases and J by 5 bases, with 15 bases between them. The CDR3 totals 14 residues. Germline CDR1 is MGHRA and CDR2 is YSYEKL. CDR3 protein: CASSPVGEVDEQYF. The DNA of the CDR3 is TGCGCCAGCAGCCCTGTAGGTGAAGTCGACGAGCAGTACTTC.

This clonotype has at least ten counts. J is TRBJ2-4 and V is TRBV9, with a tentative D call TRBD2 (5 bases). The CDR3 totals 16 residues. V was trimmed by 0 bases and J by 1 base, leaving 11 bases between them. Germline V CDR1 and CDR2: SGDLS, YYNGEE. The CDR3, as DNA: TGTGCCAGCAGCGTAGCAGGAGGTCTGGCCAAAAACATTCAGTACTTC. Translated, it gives CASSVAGGLAKNIQYF.

As regards this clonotype: A read error is likely, as this CDR3 ends without the conserved phenylalanine or tryptophan. It is unclear where the CDR3 begins or ends on the DNA, so no DNA is shown, and the CDR3 is as TCRdb lists it. The chain joins TRBV28 to TRBJ2-7; the table gives TRBD2 as D, unverified against the DNA. The CDR3 is 13 residues long, counting both termini. The germline V gene encodes CDR1 MDHEN and CDR2 SYDVKM. The CDR3 here is CASSQTSILEQYL.

On this clonotype: The CDR3 does not end in the conserved phenylalanine or tryptophan, so this is likely a read error. The DNA is omitted, as the CDR3 cannot be located on it reliably, and the CDR3 follows TCRdb's listing. The CDR3 is CSSLRDYNEQIS. V gene TRBV29-1 combines with J gene TRBJ2-1. Germline V gives CDR1 SQVTM, CDR2 ANQGSEA. Ends included, the CDR3 has 12 residues.

As regards this clonotype: Germline is not matched at one junction end, which may reflect a read error. CDR3 nucleotide sequence: TGTGCCGGCAGCTTGGTTCCCCCCGATGGGTTCGCTTTCTTT. Protein product: CAGSLVPPDGFAFF. The genes are TRBV7-8 and TRBJ1-1; unclear D gene. CDR3 length: 14 residues. CDR1 is SGHVS and CDR2 is FQNEAQ in the germline V gene.

By share of the sample, this clonotype is large (0.1 to 1%). CDR3 bases: TGTGCCAGCCGGGGGTGGGACACGAACACCGGGGAGCTGTTTTTT. Its protein is CASRGWDTNTGELFF. The gene calls are TRBV12-3 or TRBV12-4 and TRBJ2-2; D may match TRBD1 or TRBD2 (6 bases each). CDR3 length: 15 amino acids. V lost 8 bases and J lost 0, with 13 bases in between.

For this clonotype: The CDR3 does not end in the conserved phenylalanine or tryptophan, so this is likely a read error. The chain links TRBV5-4 to TRBJ2-3; D gene uncertain. V lost 2 bases, J lost 2 bases, and 3 bases lay in between. CDR3 size: 12 residues. CDR1 is SGHNT and CDR2 is YYREEE in the germline V gene (reference sequence). DNA of the CDR3: TGTGCCAGCAGCTTCCCCACAGATACGCAGTATTAT. It encodes CASSFPTDTQYY.